One and the same sample provided the 3 T cell receptor beta chains below, sequenced in a study of identical twins. TCRdb re-called the 5' RACE reads with MiXCR, one entry per CDR3 protein. The repertoire consists of 1.5 million to 2 million distinct CDR3 sequences, with roughly 35% occurring once and the leading ten covering 0.27%. Sequencing was carried out using cord blood. These receptors were taken from a newborn girl in good health.

The rearrangement uses TRBV10-1 and TRBJ2-7, with TRBD1 as a possible D gene (6 bases). Looked up from germline, CDR1 is WNHNN and CDR2 is SYGVQD (reference sequence). Trimming stripped 2 bases from V and 2 bases from J, with 19 bases between. This CDR3 is built from 17 residues. The CDR3: CASSERGIQGPPYEQYF. Written as DNA, the CDR3 is TGCGCCAGCAGTGAGAGGGGAATACAGGGTCCTCCCTACGAGCAGTACTTC.

There are many counts of this clonotype. The rearrangement joins TRBV4-2 to TRBJ1-2, with D possibly TRBD1 on 6 matching bases. CDR3 length: 15 amino acids. V was clipped by 3 bases and J by 5 bases, with 16 bases between them. Germline V gene lookup returns CDR1 LGHNA and CDR2 YNFKEQ. The CDR3 DNA reads as TGTGCCAGCAGCCACACACGGGACAATCTATATGGCTACACCTTC. The encoded protein is CASSHTRDNLYGYTF.

V and J are TRBV20-1 and TRBJ2-7, with a possible D match to TRBD2 (6 bases). CDR1 and CDR2 (germline): DFQATT, SNEGSKA (reference sequence). This CDR3 has 14 amino acids. Trimming stripped 2 bases from V and 4 bases from J, with 15 bases between. The CDR3 reads CSARTWRGLYEQYF. The CDR3 DNA follows: TGCAGTGCTAGAACGTGGCGGGGCTTGTACGAGCAGTACTTC.